This T cell receptor beta chain was identified during a study of blood T cell repertoires in COVID-19 (dated by TCRdb to about 2020). Regarding the research as a whole: The collaborator samples originated in the United States, Italy and Spain and spanned the acute and convalescent phases of COVID-19. The prospective study material was composed of cDNA or gDNA derived from T cells, B-cell-depleted T cells, or PBMCs. The dataset comprised deeply sampled blood TCRbeta repertoires from subjects exposed to, actively infected with, or recovered from COVID-19. The repertoires were released in a freely available public database intended as a resource for research on the immune response to SARS-CoV-2. The samples were drawn from the first 160 participants of the ongoing ImmuneRACE study and from under 1,500 subjects provided by 6 global collaborators. The sample metadata nearly always contained a de-identified subject ID, COVID-19 status, age in years and sex. Where HLA class I and class II types were available, the types were taken from metadata supplied by the sample provider, not from assay-based typing.

One collaborating source in Seattle enrolled patients while the patients were actively infected and followed the patients over time throughout the course of disease. Collaborating institutions collected whole blood in K2EDTA tubes following their own protocols. For TCRbeta analysis, collaborators shipped samples as frozen whole blood, isolated PBMCs, or DNA extracted from either of those sample types. Details on this clone: No antigen is known for it. No quality values exist for individual bases; no much larger clone is one base distant.

The immunoSEQ Assay, a bias-controlled multiplex PCR, was used to amplify TCRbeta CDR3 regions from genomic DNA. Per the source publication's procedure: The number of nucleated cells in each sample was estimated by amplification of reference gene primers within the assay. Sequence reads were collapsed and filtered to measure the absolute abundance of every unique TCRbeta CDR3 rearrangement. For each sample, productive Simpson clonality was calculated by taking the square root of Simpson's diversity index across productive rearrangements. TCRdb stores this immuneACCESS table with in-frame sequences only. Part of the clones is absent; in the studies checked, under half of the shortfall reflects unresolved V genes, and no reason is known for the rest. The V and J calls and clone size are taken from that table; D and trimming were inferred from the DNA. The sample profile shows 200,000 to 250,000 clones; approximately 78% of them were found once. 8% to 10% of the sample comes from the top ten.

The research as a whole found: How much clinical and demographic metadata was included differed by source and by participant, and the metadata was provided uncurated.

Sequenced input: peripheral blood. The sequence was collected from a woman older than 75 with COVID-19, enrolled during active disease.

Here the CDR3 is given as CASSQDTGANQPQHF. The sequenced DNA is TGTGCCAGCAGCCAAGATACAGGAGCGAATCAGCCCCAGCATTTT. The chain is made from TRBV3-1 (or the pseudogene TRBV3-2) and TRBJ1-5; 5 matching bases give a weak D call of TRBD1. V was cut back by 0 bases and J by 4 bases, leaving a gap of 10 bases between them. The CDR3 holds 15 amino acids from the cysteine to the phenylalanine. This entry keeps only the CDR3 DNA: 45 bases, framed from base 1. In the germline V gene (reference sequence), CDR1 corresponds to LGHDT and CDR2 to YNNKEL.